This is a list of T cell receptor beta chains from one sample in a study of spatial heterogeneity in lung cancer. TCRdb redid the calling of the 5' RACE reads with MiXCR, one entry per CDR3 protein. The data hold some 13,000 distinct CDR3 sequences, with approximately 3.5% observed a single time. Sequences were derived from PBMCs, sampled at surgery. The receptors were gathered from a male donor with early-stage non-small cell lung cancer. Both conserved end residues are trimmed from each CDR3. Clone size is stated in some rows and not others, as once, few, many or a class when expanded.

clone_size v_call cdr3_aa
few TRBV27 ASSSPGTVGETQY
many TRBV7-2 ASSLGGQGSIIGQF
many TRBV6-2/TRBV6-3 ASSYPRLAITQETQY
many TRBV7-6 ASSFGTGGYEQY
. TRBV18 ASSPTSLAGTGEKNIQY
many TRBV7-6 ASSLGVESSYEQY
many TRBV5-1 ASSLGDKSNEKLF
many TRBV28 ASSLLATGQETQY
. TRBV10-2 ASSGILAGASEQY
many TRBV10-3 AIRPGLAGNGTDTQY
medium-sized TRBV7-6 ASSPGRTYEQY
. TRBV7-9 ASTQGLGDEQY
many TRBV10-2 ASRDLEEGLYNEQF
many TRBV7-6 ASSPIMDRVGLNTEAF
few TRBV6-2/TRBV6-3 ASSYSNGQRGSQPQH
few TRBV28 ASSSTQGSPDTQY
many TRBV10-3 AISALTGVSGELF
many TRBV9 ASSRQGAVMNTEAF
. TRBV12-3/TRBV12-4 ASRPGGATQRSNQPQH
. TRBV12-3/TRBV12-4 ASSSPGGIGTEAF
many TRBV6-5 ASSLSFVPGENSPLH
many TRBV4-1 ASSQRRGDNYGYT
medium-sized TRBV7-9 ASSSDRGPYEQY
many TRBV4-1 ASSHGRTVPIETQY
. TRBV20-1 SATLFGQHYEQY
many TRBV9 ATQGTGANVLT
many TRBV18 ASSPQDSFSGNTIY
many TRBV4-3 ASSQGQPPETQY
many TRBV6-5 ASSPVSGTGNYGYT